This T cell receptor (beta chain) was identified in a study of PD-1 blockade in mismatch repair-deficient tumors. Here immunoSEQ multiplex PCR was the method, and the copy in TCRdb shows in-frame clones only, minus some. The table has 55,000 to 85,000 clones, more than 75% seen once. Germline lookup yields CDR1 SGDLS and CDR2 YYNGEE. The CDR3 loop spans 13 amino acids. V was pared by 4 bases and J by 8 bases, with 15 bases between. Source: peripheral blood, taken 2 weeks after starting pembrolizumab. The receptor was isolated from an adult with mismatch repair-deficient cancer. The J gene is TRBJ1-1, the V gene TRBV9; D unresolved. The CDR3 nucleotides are TGTGCCAGCAGCCCCATGATGGACGCGGAAGCTTTCTTT. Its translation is CASSPMMDAEAFF. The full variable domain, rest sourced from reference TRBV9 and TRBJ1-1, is DSGVTQTPKHLITATGQRVTLRCSPRSGDLSVYWYQQSLDQGLQFLIQYYNGEERAKGNILERFSAQQFPDLHSELNLSSLELGDSALYFCASSPMMDAEAFFGQGTRLTVV.